Presented here are 12 T cell receptor beta chains from one specimen sequenced in a study of blood T cell repertoires in COVID-19 (dated by TCRdb to 2020 to 2021). The library was prepared using the immunoSEQ multiplex PCR assay. Not all clones reach the TCRdb copy of this immuneACCESS table, which keeps in-frame sequences only. Checked studies attribute under half of the gap to unresolved V genes and leave the rest unexplained. The sample table records around 76,000 clones; under 95% of these occur just once. The top ten clonotypes cover about 5.8% of the sample. Sequenced: peripheral blood. The source of these receptors is a human donor in a cohort sampled during active COVID-19.

The genes are TRBV5-1 and TRBJ2-7; 10 bases are shared with TRBD2. CDR1 is SGHRS, CDR2 YFSETQ, per germline. V lost 3 bases, J lost 4 bases, and 7 bases stayed unmatched. This CDR3 spans 15 amino acids. The CDR3 region is CASSSTSGAFYEQYF. CDR3 sequence (DNA): TGCGCCAGCAGCTCAACTAGCGGGGCCTTTTACGAGCAGTACTTC.

This sequence joins TRBV24-1 and TRBJ2-5; 9 nucleotides agree with TRBD2. The CDR3 runs 13 residues. From germline, CDR1 is KGHDR and CDR2 SFDVKD. V trimming: 9 bases; J trimming: 5 bases; junction bases outside the gene matches: 6. This CDR3 is CATAAGGTETQYF. DNA of the CDR3: TGTGCCACCGCCGCGGGGGGGACGGAGACCCAGTACTTC.

This clone was detected only a few times. The J gene is TRBJ2-5, the V gene TRBV24-1, with TRBD2 matching 12 bases. The germline V gene encodes CDR1 KGHDR and CDR2 SFDVKD. The CDR3 consists of 16 residues. V lost 3 bases, J lost 5 bases, and 6 bases stayed unmatched. The CDR3 DNA reads as TGTGCCACCAGTGATCGGACTAGCGGGGCAGGGGAGACCCAGTACTTC. Translating gives CATSDRTSGAGETQYF.

The V call is TRBV12-3 or TRBV12-4, the J call TRBJ2-7; D is possibly TRBD2 (6 bases). V was clipped by 1 base and J by 6 bases, with 7 bases between them. The CDR3 totals 12 residues. The CDR3 DNA is TGTGCCAGCAGTTTAGAGCGGGTCGAGCAGTACTTC. This codes for CASSLERVEQYF.

V usage is TRBV7-6 and J usage is TRBJ2-3; 11 bases fit TRBD2. V dropped 5 bases and J dropped 0; count of bases not matched to a gene: 10. CDR1 SGHVS and CDR2 FNYEAQ come from the germline V gene. The CDR3 sequence is 18 residues long. Here the CDR3 DNA reads TGTGCCAGCAGCCTGATACTAGCGGGGGCCACTAGCACAGATACGCAGTATTTT. Its translation is CASSLILAGATSTDTQYF.

This sequence joins TRBV19 and TRBJ2-7; 8 positions agree with TRBD1. J gave up 3 bases and V 6 bases, and 7 bases lay outside the gene matches. The CDR3 has 14 residues. In germline, CDR1 is LNHDA, CDR2 SQIVND (reference sequence). CDR3 region: CASRQTGVGYEQYF. CDR3 nucleotides: TGTGCCAGTAGGCAGACAGGGGTTGGCTACGAGCAGTACTTC.

V and J are TRBV15 and TRBJ2-7, with D perhaps matching TRBD1 (5 bases). Germline V gene sequence: CDR1 LNHNV, CDR2 YYDKDF (reference sequence). Trimming took off 8 bases at V and 2 bases at J, with 10 bases between the two ends. The CDR3 has 12 amino acids. The CDR3 sequence is CATGAKTYEQYF. CDR3 nucleotide sequence: TGTGCCACCGGGGCCAAAACCTACGAGCAGTACTTC.

The genes are TRBV5-5 and TRBJ1-5; 7 bases fit TRBD1. CDR3 length: 16 residues. Trimming at V came to 4 bases and at J to 2 bases, leaving 9 bases not matched to a gene. Germline V gene lookup returns CDR1 SGHKS and CDR2 YYEKEE (reference sequence). The CDR3 DNA sequence: TGTGCCAGCAGCCCAAACAGGGGAACTGGCAATCAGCCCCAGCATTTT. It is translated as CASSPNRGTGNQPQHF.

The V and J genes are TRBV11-3 and TRBJ2-7; D unclear. Deletions cut 0 bases from V and 6 bases from J, with 12 bases between. The CDR3 is 14 residues long. Germline V lookup: CDR1 SGHNT, CDR2 YENEEA. The CDR3 spells CASSLDPLGGEQYF. The DNA for the CDR3 is TGTGCCAGCAGCTTAGATCCCCTAGGTGGCGAGCAGTACTTC. The full variable domain, its missing parts supplied by reference TRBV11-3 and TRBJ2-7, is EAGVVQSPRYKIIEKKQPVAFWCNPISGHNTLYWYLQNLGQGPELLIRYENEEAVDDSQLPKDRFSAERLKGVDSTLKIQPAELGDSAVYLCASSLDPLGGEQYFGPGTRLTVT.

The chain links TRBV7-2 to TRBJ2-3, with 10 bases lining up with TRBD2. This CDR3 comprises 16 residues. With 2 bases clipped from V and 2 bases from J, the junction kept 4 bases outside the gene matches. The germline V gene encodes CDR1 SGHTA and CDR2 FQGNSA. CDR3: CASSLQSGGATDTQYF. Here the CDR3 DNA reads TGTGCCAGCAGCTTACAAAGCGGGGGGGCCACAGATACGCAGTATTTT.

Turning to this clone: A read error may account for a junction end that differs from germline. The rearrangement joins TRBV7-6 to TRBJ2-5, with 8 positions matching TRBD2. The CDR3 is 16 amino acids. From germline, CDR1 is SGHVS and CDR2 FNYEAQ. The CDR3 here is CATSLGVGGGTETQYF. The CDR3 DNA is TGTGCCACCAGCTTAGGCGTCGGGGGGGGGACAGAGACCCAGTACTTC.

The chain couples TRBV10-3 to TRBJ1-3; TRBD1 might be the D (6 bases). The germline gives CDR1 ENHRY, CDR2 SYGVKD. This CDR3 comprises 14 residues. Between the trimmed V and J ends, which lost 11 bases and 4 bases, there was a span of 18 bases. Written as DNA, the CDR3 is TGTGCCGCGCGAGATGGGGGGGCAGGAAACACCATATATTTT. Amino acids: CAARDGGAGNTIYF.